One TCR beta chain is described in this entry. No antigen is known for it. Clones were sequenced by immunoSEQ multiplex PCR, and TCRdb holds only the in-frame ones, with some missing. The top ten hold approximately 7.7% of the sample, which has 180,000 or so clones, 88% seen once. The data stem from a study of T cell responses to AZD1222 COVID-19 vaccine. Whole-study context: The analysis combined second doses at about 4 or about 12 weeks. Study results and limitations: Donors in the cohort were predominantly white British and more often female, and clonal diversity was possibly underestimated. Spike-specific TCR breadth and depth grew following two AZD1222 doses.

V was shortened by 2 bases and J by 3 bases, with 13 bases between the two germline ends. Germline lookup yields CDR1 SGHVS and CDR2 FQNEAQ. The CDR3 length is 15 residues. The clonotype was recovered from an adult in good health. The V call is TRBV7-8, the J call TRBJ1-2; no clear D. The starting material was peripheral blood, obtained on day 0 of AZD1222 vaccination. The CDR3 DNA reads TGTGCCAGCAGCTTAACGAGCTACGGGGACTATGGCTACACCTTC. As protein: CASSLTSYGDYGYTF.